One and the same sample provided the 19 T cell receptor beta chains below, sequenced in a study of cytomegalovirus exposure and HLA in healthy donors. In the PCR, 60 Vbeta and 13 Jbeta primers were used. Sequencing used immunoSEQ multiplex PCR; TCRdb keeps in-frame clones, though not all of them. The sample comprises some 130,000 clones, approximately 80% of which are singletons, and more than 3% rests with the top ten. The sequenced material came from PBMCs. The receptors stem from a male donor in good health and CMV-seronegative.

V and J are TRBV23-1 and TRBJ2-3; the D gene is possibly TRBD1 (6 bases). TRBV23-1 is an ORF, with its function uncertain. This CDR3 region has 14 residues. The ends were cut back, 6 bases at V and 4 bases at J, with 14 bases in the middle. In DNA form, the CDR3 reads TGCGCCAGCAGCCCCCCACAGGGAGCAGATACGCAGTATTTT. It codes for CASSPPQGADTQYF.

The chain employs TRBV7-2 and TRBJ2-7, with D possibly being TRBD1 (5 bases). CDR1 SGHTA and CDR2 FQGNSA come from the germline V gene. The CDR3 extends over 11 amino acids. V lost 5 bases, J lost 4 bases, and 6 bases lay in between. The CDR3 DNA follows: TGTGCCAGCAGCCCAGGGTACGAGCAGTACTTC. Translation gives CASSPGYEQYF.

CDR3: CASSSWQNEQFF. Written as DNA, the CDR3 is TGTGCCAGCAGCTCATGGCAGAATGAGCAGTTCTTC. The chain joins TRBV7-2 to TRBJ2-1; D unclear. The CDR3 is 12 amino acids. Trimming shortened V by 4 bases and J by 7 bases, and 8 bases separated the two germline ends. Germline CDR1 is SGHTA and CDR2 is FQGNSA.

Of note for this clone: Its ends do not fully match the called genes, so a read error is possible. The CDR3 here is CARKAGGGFYTGVLFF. The CDR3 bases are TGTGCCAGAAAAGCAGGGGGCGGCTTCTACACCGGGGTGCTGTTTTTT. The chain employs TRBV30 and TRBJ2-2; 8 bases are a match to TRBD1. CDR3 length: 16 residues. Germline V gene sequence: CDR1 GTSNPN, CDR2 SVGIG (reference sequence).

The chain has TRBV4-3 and TRBJ1-1, with D maybe TRBD1 (5 bases). Germline CDR1 and CDR2: LGHNA and YSLEER. This CDR3 spans 14 amino acids. Trimming left V 0 bases short and J 1 base short, with 6 bases between. The CDR3 reads CASSQEDRNTEAFF. The CDR3 region has the DNA TGCGCCAGCAGCCAAGAAGACAGGAACACTGAAGCTTTCTTT.

The CDR3 spells CASSDGQASYEQYF. The CDR3 DNA reads as TGTGCCAGCAGTGACGGACAGGCGTCCTACGAGCAGTACTTC. The chain carries TRBV5-4 and TRBJ2-7; 7 positions agree with TRBD1. The CDR3 has 14 amino acids. Germline CDR1 SGHNT, CDR2 YYREEE (reference sequence). The ends lost 5 bases at V and 1 base at J; junction bases unmatched: 6.

The chain uses TRBV19 and TRBJ2-5; 7 bases map to TRBD1. The J call may be incorrect, as the DNA end agrees better with TRBJ2-7. The CDR3 has 12 residues. The germline V gene has CDR1 LNHDA and CDR2 SQIVND (reference sequence). This CDR3 is CATQDRNYEQYF. CDR3 sequence (DNA): TGTGCCACCCAGGACAGGAACTACGAGCAGTACTTC.

CDR3 in DNA: TGTGCCAGCAGTTACGTTGCGGATGAAAAACTGTTTTTT. Amino acids: CASSYVADEKLFF. The chain is built from TRBV6-6 and TRBJ1-4; D ambiguous. V dropped 2 bases and J dropped 6 bases, with 7 bases sitting between them. The CDR3 is 13 amino acids. Germline values: CDR1 MNHNY, CDR2 SVGAGI (reference sequence).

This clone came up a few times. The CDR3 nucleotides are TGTGCCAGCAGCTTACTCCTCTCAGGGTATGACAGGGTGGATGAGCAGTTCTTC. This sequence encodes CASSLLLSGYDRVDEQFF. The chain links TRBV7-2 to TRBJ2-1; 7 bases align to TRBD1. Germline values: CDR1 SGHTA, CDR2 FQGNSA. Losses at the gene ends were 2 bases for V and 8 bases for J; bases not matched to a gene: 18. CDR3 size: 18 residues.

V and J are TRBV30 and TRBJ1-1; D is unresolved. The CDR3 loop spans 13 amino acids. Per germline, CDR1 GTSNPN and CDR2 SVGIG (reference sequence). V was trimmed by 7 bases and J by 5 bases, leaving 17 bases between them. The CDR3 sequence: CASLAGWRTEAFF. In DNA, the CDR3 is TGTGCCTCTTTGGCGGGCTGGAGGACTGAAGCTTTCTTT.

This clone appeared a few times. CDR3 protein: CATSRDFGGSHEQYF. The CDR3 region has the DNA TGTGCCACCAGCAGAGATTTCGGAGGGAGCCACGAGCAGTACTTC. The V gene is TRBV15, the J gene TRBJ2-7; possible D gene TRBD2, 6 bases. The CDR3 is made up of 15 amino acids. Germline V gives CDR1 LNHNV, CDR2 YYDKDF (reference sequence). Trimming left V 0 bases short and J 5 bases short, with 14 bases between.

The chain couples TRBV7-2 to TRBJ2-1; 8 positions match TRBD1. CDR1 is SGHTA and CDR2 is FQGNSA in the germline V gene. CDR3 length: 16 amino acids. V shed 0 bases, J shed 8 bases, and the junction held 9 bases outside the gene matches. The CDR3 bases are TGTGCCAGCAGCTTAGCAGGCGGACAGGGTTTCTATGAGCAGTTCTTC. It encodes CASSLAGGQGFYEQFF.

This clone has just one count. This rearrangement joins TRBV29-1 to TRBJ1-1, with 9 bases lining up with TRBD1. The CDR3 extends over 15 amino acids. Germline V gene lookup returns CDR1 SQVTM and CDR2 ANQGSEA. J was trimmed by 9 bases and V by 3 bases; bases with no gene match: 14. CDR3 in amino acids: CSVESRRGTGTQAFF. CDR3 nucleotides: TGCAGCGTTGAGTCAAGAAGGGGGACAGGGACCCAAGCTTTCTTT.

This rearrangement joins TRBV9 to TRBJ2-5; 8 bases line up with TRBD1. The J call may not be correct, given that the DNA end is closer to TRBJ2-7. The CDR3 spans 14 residues. Germline V gene lookup returns CDR1 SGDLS and CDR2 YYNGEE. The CDR3 DNA sequence: TGTGCCAGCAGCGGTCGACAGGGGAAGGACGAGCAGTACTTC. Its translation is CASSGRQGKDEQYF.

CDR3 residues: CASSVDRVNAEAFF. The CDR3 region has the DNA TGCGCCAGCAGCGTCGACAGAGTAAACGCTGAAGCTTTCTTT. The chain recombines TRBV5-1 with TRBJ1-1; weak D call: TRBD1 (5 bases). The V gene's germline CDR1 is SGHRS and CDR2 YFSETQ. The V and J ends lost 4 bases and 6 bases respectively, with 16 bases between them. The CDR3 runs 14 residues.

This clone showed up just once. The CDR3 sequence: CASSLARRGEGNQPQHF. In nucleotides, the CDR3 is TGTGCCAGCAGCTTAGCGCGGCGGGGAGAGGGCAATCAGCCCCAGCATTTT. The V gene is TRBV7-9, the J gene TRBJ1-5; D unclear. CDR3 size: 17 residues. V was shortened by 0 bases and J by 2 bases, with 14 bases between the two germline ends. Germline lookup yields CDR1 SEHNR and CDR2 FQNEAQ (reference sequence).

The rearrangement joins TRBV7-2 to TRBJ2-1; 10 bases line up with TRBD2. The V gene end was trimmed by 1 base and the J gene end by 7 bases; junction bases not matched to a gene: 4. CDR1 SGHTA and CDR2 FQGNSA come from the germline V gene. The CDR3 is made up of 15 amino acids. The CDR3 bases are TGTGCCAGCAGCTTAGTTAGCGGGGGGAGTAATGAGCAGTTCTTC. This translates into CASSLVSGGSNEQFF.

This chain connects TRBV29-1 to TRBJ1-1, with TRBD1 as a possible D gene (6 bases). Trimming took 7 bases from V and 10 from J, leaving 19 bases between them. Germline V gene lookup returns CDR1 SQVTM and CDR2 ANQGSEA. The CDR3 consists of 12 residues. CDR3 residues: CSAVRDQGGAFF. In DNA form, the CDR3 reads TGCAGCGCAGTCCGGGACCAAGGGGGAGCTTTCTTT.

The CDR3 reads CASSIGQGHNQPQHF. DNA for the CDR3: TGTGCCAGCAGCATCGGACAGGGGCACAATCAGCCCCAGCATTTT. V usage is TRBV5-6 and J usage is TRBJ1-5; 9 positions match TRBD1. This CDR3 region has 15 residues. V shed 4 bases and J 3 bases; nucleotides not matched to a gene: 5. Germline V CDR1 and CDR2: SGHDT, YYEEEE. Based on the CDR3 plus reference TRBV5-6 and TRBJ1-5, the full variable domain is DAGVTQSPTHLIKTRGQQVTLRCSPKSGHDTVSWYQQALGQGPQFIFQYYEEEERQRGNFPDRFSGHQFPNYSSELNVNALLLGDSALYLCASSIGQGHNQPQHFGDGTRLSIL.